This is a list of T cell receptor beta chains from one sample in a study of blood T cell repertoires in COVID-19. Method: immunoSEQ multiplex PCR; TCRdb's copy keeps in-frame clones and lacks some. This table has approximately 360,000 clones, nearly 90% appearing once. Sequencing was performed on peripheral blood. The source of these receptors is a man between 18 and 29 years old with active or convalescent COVID-19. The CDR3 runs from the conserved cysteine through the conserved F or W. The D gene is left open where the match is weak. Part of the rows lack a size; the others show once, few, many or a class for expanded clones.

>TRBD1|TRBV28|once|TRBJ2-7
CASRIRQGNYEQYF
TGTGCCAGCAGAATAAGACAGGGAAACTACGAGCAGTACTTC
>NA|TRBV9|once|TRBJ2-2
CASSSRGMGRSPGELFF
TGTGCCAGCAGCTCCCGCGGGATGGGGCGCAGCCCCGGGGAGCTGTTTTTT
>TRBD2|TRBV7-3|NA|TRBJ2-3
CASSYSGSTDTQYF
TGTGCCAGCAGCTATAGCGGGAGTACAGATACGCAGTATTTT
>NA|TRBV28|NA|TRBJ1-5
CASRGGPGISQHF
TGTGCCAGTAGGGGGGGGCCAGGAATTTCCCAGCATTTT
>NA|TRBV28|NA|TRBJ1-6
CASSFSSYNSPLHF
TGTGCCAGCAGTTTTAGCTCCTATAATTCACCCCTCCACTTT
>TRBD1|TRBV24-1|NA|TRBJ2-5
CATSGQGAGETQYF
TGTGCCACCAGTGGACAGGGGGCAGGGGAGACCCAGTACTTC
>TRBD2|TRBV13|NA|TRBJ2-1
CASSLLTTWAGGGEQFF
TGTGCCAGCAGCTTATTGACTACGTGGGCGGGAGGGGGTGAGCAGTTCTTC
>TRBD2|TRBV5-4|NA|TRBJ2-2
CASSLGSAGVMAGELFF
TGTGCCAGCAGCTTGGGTAGCGCGGGAGTAATGGCCGGGGAGCTGTTTTTT
>NA|TRBV27|NA|TRBJ2-2
CASTRRGRGRGTGELFF
TGTGCCAGCACCCGAAGAGGTCGGGGGCGGGGGACCGGGGAGCTGTTTTTT
>TRBD2|TRBV5-6|NA|TRBJ2-5
CASSLGLAGQETQYF
TGTGCCAGCAGCTTAGGACTAGCGGGTCAAGAGACCCAGTACTTC
>NA|TRBV5-1|NA|TRBJ1-5
CASSSIQRQHF
TGCGCCAGCAGCTCCATCCAGCGCCAGCATTTT
>TRBD1|TRBV6-1|NA|TRBJ1-1
CASSDQGVEAFF
TGTGCCAGCAGTGACCAGGGGGTTGAAGCTTTCTTT
>TRBD1|TRBV7-2|NA|TRBJ2-3
CASLGRTGPADTQYF
TGTGCCAGCCTTGGAAGGACAGGCCCGGCAGATACGCAGTATTTT
>NA|TRBV6-2/TRBV6-3|NA|TRBJ1-3
CASSTGLPGGNTIYF
TGTGCCAGCAGTACGGGACTGCCCGGAGGAAACACCATATATTTT
>TRBD2|TRBV3-1/TRBV3-2|NA|TRBJ2-1
CASSSQGTSGPYNEQFF
TGTGCCAGCAGCTCCCAAGGGACTAGCGGGCCTTACAATGAGCAGTTCTTC
>TRBD1|TRBV5-1|NA|TRBJ2-5
CASSSGQAQETQYF
TGCGCCAGCAGCTCGGGACAGGCCCAAGAGACCCAGTACTTC
>TRBD2|TRBV11-3|NA|TRBJ2-1
CASSEGLAGNEQFF
TGTGCCAGCAGCGAAGGACTAGCGGGGAATGAGCAGTTCTTC
>TRBD2|TRBV12-3/TRBV12-4|NA|TRBJ2-3
CASGREGPDTQYF
TGTGCCAGCGGGCGGGAGGGCCCGGATACGCAGTATTTT
>NA|TRBV27|NA|TRBJ1-3
CASSTGNGNTIYF
TGTGCCAGCAGTACAGGGAATGGAAACACCATATATTTT
>TRBD1|TRBV9|NA|TRBJ1-2
CASSVSGTGYGYTF
TGTGCCAGCAGCGTTTCCGGGACAGGCTATGGCTACACCTTC
>NA|TRBV7-2|NA|TRBJ2-2
CASSLDKGPTGELFF
TGTGCCAGCAGCTTAGACAAGGGGCCGACCGGGGAGCTGTTTTTT
>TRBD1|TRBV28|NA|TRBJ1-2
CASSLTGGYGYTF
TGTGCCAGCAGTTTAACAGGGGGGTATGGCTACACCTTC
>NA|TRBV5-8|NA|TRBJ1-1
CASSLPSGKSWTEAFF
TGTGCCAGCAGCTTGCCGTCGGGGAAGTCGTGGACTGAAGCTTTCTTT
>TRBD2|TRBV9|once|TRBJ2-5
CASSVGAPGLGVLETQYF
TGTGCCAGCAGCGTAGGAGCCCCGGGACTAGGGGTTCTGGAGACCCAGTACTTC
>TRBD1|TRBV6-7|NA|TRBJ1-1
CASSPRGPNTEAFF
TGTGCCAGCAGTCCCAGGGGGCCGAACACTGAAGCTTTCTTT
>TRBD1|TRBV9|NA|TRBJ1-4
CASSVIPGTGDEKLFF
TGTGCCAGCAGCGTAATCCCCGGGACAGGGGATGAAAAACTGTTTTTT
>NA|TRBV6-5|NA|TRBJ1-6
CASSYSVNHYNSPLHF
TGTGCCAGCAGTTACTCTGTCAATCACTATAATTCACCCCTCCACTTT
>NA|TRBV29-1|few|TRBJ1-4
CSVRGGNEGEKLFF
TGCAGCGTTAGGGGAGGAAACGAAGGTGAAAAACTGTTTTTT
>TRBD2|TRBV20-1|NA|TRBJ2-7
CSASRPAGGYEQYF
TGCAGTGCTAGTCGGCCAGCGGGAGGGTACGAGCAGTACTTC
>TRBD1|TRBV5-5|NA|TRBJ2-1
CASSPRDSSYNEQFF
TGTGCCAGCAGCCCTAGGGACAGTTCCTACAATGAGCAGTTCTTC
>TRBD1|TRBV19|NA|TRBJ1-1
CASSISSGGLTEAFF
TGTGCCAGTAGTATAAGTTCAGGGGGCCTCACTGAAGCTTTCTTT
>TRBD1|TRBV15|NA|TRBJ2-5
CATSSGGGRDRPQETQYF
TGTGCCACCAGCAGTGGGGGAGGCCGGGACAGGCCGCAAGAGACCCAGTACTTC
>NA|TRBV21-1|NA|TRBJ1-3
CASSIGQGFGNTIYF
TGTGCCAGCAGCATTGGACAGGGCTTTGGAAACACCATATATTTT